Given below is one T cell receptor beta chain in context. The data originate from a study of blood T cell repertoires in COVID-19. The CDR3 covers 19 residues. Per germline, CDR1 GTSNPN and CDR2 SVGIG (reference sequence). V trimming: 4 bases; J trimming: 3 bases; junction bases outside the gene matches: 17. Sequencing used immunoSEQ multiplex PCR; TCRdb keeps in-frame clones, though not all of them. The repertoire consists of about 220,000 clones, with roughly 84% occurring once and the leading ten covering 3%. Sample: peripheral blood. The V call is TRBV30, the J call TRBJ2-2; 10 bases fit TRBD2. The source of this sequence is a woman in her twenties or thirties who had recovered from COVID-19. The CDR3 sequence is CAWKSPVASGSVYTGELFF. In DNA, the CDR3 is TGTGCCTGGAAGTCGCCCGTGGCTAGCGGGAGTGTATACACCGGGGAGCTGTTTTTT.